This TCR beta chain was sequenced in a study of cytomegalovirus exposure and HLA in healthy donors. Primers included in the PCR were 60 Vbeta and 13 Jbeta primers. Data came from immunoSEQ multiplex PCR; TCRdb stores just in-frame clones and leaves some out. The sample carries fewer than 55,000 clones, about two thirds recorded once. CDR3 size: 14 residues. From germline, CDR1 is MNHEY and CDR2 SMNVEV (reference sequence). After removal of 5 bases from V and 4 bases from J, the junction contained 4 bases not matched to a gene. The sample taken for sequencing was PBMCs. V gene TRBV27 combines with J gene TRBJ2-7, with 11 bases that match TRBD2. The clonotype originates from a woman between 50 and 59 years old in good health and CMV-seropositive. The CDR3 DNA reads TGTGCCAGCAGTCCTGGACTAGCGGGTTACGAGCAGTACTTC. This codes for CASSPGLAGYEQYF.